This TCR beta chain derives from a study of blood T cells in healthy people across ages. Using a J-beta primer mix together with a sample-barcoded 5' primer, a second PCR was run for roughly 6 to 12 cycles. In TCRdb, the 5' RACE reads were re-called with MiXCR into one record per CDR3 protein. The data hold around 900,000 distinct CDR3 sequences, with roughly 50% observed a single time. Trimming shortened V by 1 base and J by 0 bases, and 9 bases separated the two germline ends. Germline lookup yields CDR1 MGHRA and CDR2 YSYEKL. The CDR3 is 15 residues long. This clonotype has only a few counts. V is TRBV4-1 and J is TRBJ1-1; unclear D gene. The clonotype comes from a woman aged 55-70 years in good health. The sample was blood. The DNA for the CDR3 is TGCGCCAGCAGCCAAGGGGAGAGGATGAACACTGAAGCTTTCTTT. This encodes CASSQGERMNTEAFF.